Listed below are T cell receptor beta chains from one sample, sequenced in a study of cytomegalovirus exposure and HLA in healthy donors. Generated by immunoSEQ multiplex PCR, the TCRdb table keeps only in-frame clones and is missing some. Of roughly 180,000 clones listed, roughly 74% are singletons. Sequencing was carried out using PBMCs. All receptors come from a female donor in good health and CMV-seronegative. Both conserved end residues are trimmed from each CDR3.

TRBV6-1 ASSEASGGQISYEQY
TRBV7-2 ASSLGTSDVYEQY
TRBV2 ASSDRGVNEKLF
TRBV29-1 SGMGREETQY
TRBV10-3 AISGGLGSNQPQH
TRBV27 ASRSPGQGDYEQY
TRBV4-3 ASSQGVSVLGEQF
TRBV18 ASSSRTGATNEKLF
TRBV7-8 ASSATGNTEAF
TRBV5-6 ASSNPGRGAYEQY
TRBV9 ASSVSGTEETQY
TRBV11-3 ASSHRWDREETQY
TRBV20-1 SALRADTQY
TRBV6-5 ASTIRDRGLGGYT
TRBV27 ASSVGVPSAYNEQF
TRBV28 GARGNPNYGYT
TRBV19 ASSMQKSGELF